This record looks at one T cell receptor (beta chain) sequence and its context. The data were taken from a study of technical replicates of blood from several donors. Profiled with immunoSEQ multiplex PCR; TCRdb holds only in-frame clones, not every one. The table has 75,000 to 90,000 clones, approximately 96% seen once. Germline CDR1 reads SGHNT; CDR2 reads YENEEA. CDR3 length equals 15 residues. With 2 bases removed from V and 1 base from J, the gap between germline ends came to 8 bases. The receptor comes from a human donor in good health. This sequence joins TRBV11-3 and TRBJ2-2; no definite D call. The material sequenced was T cells isolated from PBMCs. As DNA, the CDR3 is TGTGCCAGCAGCTTATCGCCGGGGAACACCGGGGAGCTGTTTTTT. The encoded protein is CASSLSPGNTGELFF. Looking up the rest from reference TRBV11-3 and TRBJ2-2 gives the full variable domain: EAGVVQSPRYKIIEKKQPVAFWCNPISGHNTLYWYLQNLGQGPELLIRYENEEAVDDSQLPKDRFSAERLKGVDSTLKIQPAELGDSAVYLCASSLSPGNTGELFFGEGSRLTVL.